This T cell receptor beta chain was obtained from a study of cytomegalovirus exposure and HLA in healthy donors. As for the study in general: Genetic ancestry analysis placed approximately 79% of the 398 donors that were genotyped in the Caucasian-associated cluster. Findings of the study overall: Common viral pathogens (according to a later analysis) appeared linked to several of the most significant clusters. Sequencing likely produced, as an artifact, a cluster of highly shared sequence variants. Later analysis revealed greater clonal expansion in HLA-associated TCR beta chains than in equally common others.

For this clone: Its antigen is unidentified.

Both 60 Vbeta primers and 13 Jbeta primers went into the PCR. The protocol was immunoSEQ multiplex PCR, while the TCRdb copy is restricted to in-frame clones and leaves out a portion. The repertoire holds over 150,000 clones, with over 65% as singletons. This CDR3 contains 14 residues. Germline V gene sequence: CDR1 MGHDK, CDR2 SYGVNS. The trim removed 5 bases at V and 0 bases at J, leaving 1 base unmatched. Sequencing was carried out using PBMCs. The sequence derives from a man aged 25-40 years in good health and CMV-seronegative. This chain joins TRBV25-1 and TRBJ2-3, with 8 nucleotides matching TRBD2. CDR3 nucleotide sequence: TGTGCCAGCAGTTTAGCGGGAAGCACAGATACGCAGTATTTT. Translated, it gives CASSLAGSTDTQYF. The full variable domain, in which reference TRBV25-1 and TRBJ2-3 provide the parts outside the CDR3, is EADIYQTPRYLVIGTGKKITLECSQTMGHDKMYWYQQDPGMELHLIHYSYGVNSTEKGDLSSESTVSRIRTEHFPLTLESARPSHTSQYLCASSLAGSTDTQYFGPGTRLTVL.